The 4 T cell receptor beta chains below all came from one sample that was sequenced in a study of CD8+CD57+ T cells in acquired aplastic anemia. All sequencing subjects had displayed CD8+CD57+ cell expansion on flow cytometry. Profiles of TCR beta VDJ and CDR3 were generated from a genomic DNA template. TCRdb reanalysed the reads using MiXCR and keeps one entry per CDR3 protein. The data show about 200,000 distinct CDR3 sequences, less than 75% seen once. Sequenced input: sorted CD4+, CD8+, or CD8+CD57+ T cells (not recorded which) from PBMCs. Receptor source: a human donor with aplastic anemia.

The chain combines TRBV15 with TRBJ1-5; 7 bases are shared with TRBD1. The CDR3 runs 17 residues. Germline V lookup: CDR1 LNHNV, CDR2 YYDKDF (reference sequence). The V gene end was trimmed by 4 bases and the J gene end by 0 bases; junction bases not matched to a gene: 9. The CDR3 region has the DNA TGTGCCACCAGCATGAATCCGGGACAGCTTAGCAATCAGCCCCAGCATTTT. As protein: CATSMNPGQLSNQPQHF.

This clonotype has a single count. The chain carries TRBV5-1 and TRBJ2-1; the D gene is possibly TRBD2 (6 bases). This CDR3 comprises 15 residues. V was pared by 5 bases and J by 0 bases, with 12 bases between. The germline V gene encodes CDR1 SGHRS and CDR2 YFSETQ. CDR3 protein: CASRRDGSSYNEQFF. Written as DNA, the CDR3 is TGCGCCAGCAGGCGGGACGGGAGCTCCTACAATGAGCAGTTCTTC. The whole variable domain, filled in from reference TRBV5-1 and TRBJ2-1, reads KAGVTQTPRYLIKTRGQQVTLSCSPISGHRSVSWYQQTPGQGLQFLFEYFSETQRNKGNFPGRFSGRQFSNSRSEMNVSTLELGDSALYLCASRRDGSSYNEQFFGPGTRLTVL.

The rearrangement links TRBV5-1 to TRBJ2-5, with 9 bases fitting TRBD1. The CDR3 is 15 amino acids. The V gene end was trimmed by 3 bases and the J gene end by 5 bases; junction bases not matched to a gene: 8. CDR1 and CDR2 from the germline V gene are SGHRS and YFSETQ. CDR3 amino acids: CASSSNTGGLETQYF. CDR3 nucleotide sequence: TGCGCCAGCAGCTCGAACACAGGGGGCTTGGAGACCCAGTACTTC.

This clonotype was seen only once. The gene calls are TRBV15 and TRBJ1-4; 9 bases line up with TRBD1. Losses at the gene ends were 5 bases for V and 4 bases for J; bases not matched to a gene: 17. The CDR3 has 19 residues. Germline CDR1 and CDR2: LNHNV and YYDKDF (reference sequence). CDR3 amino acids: CATSGDRDKIFTINEKLFF. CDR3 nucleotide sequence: TGTGCCACCAGCGGGGACAGGGACAAGATTTTCACGATTAATGAAAAACTGTTTTTT.